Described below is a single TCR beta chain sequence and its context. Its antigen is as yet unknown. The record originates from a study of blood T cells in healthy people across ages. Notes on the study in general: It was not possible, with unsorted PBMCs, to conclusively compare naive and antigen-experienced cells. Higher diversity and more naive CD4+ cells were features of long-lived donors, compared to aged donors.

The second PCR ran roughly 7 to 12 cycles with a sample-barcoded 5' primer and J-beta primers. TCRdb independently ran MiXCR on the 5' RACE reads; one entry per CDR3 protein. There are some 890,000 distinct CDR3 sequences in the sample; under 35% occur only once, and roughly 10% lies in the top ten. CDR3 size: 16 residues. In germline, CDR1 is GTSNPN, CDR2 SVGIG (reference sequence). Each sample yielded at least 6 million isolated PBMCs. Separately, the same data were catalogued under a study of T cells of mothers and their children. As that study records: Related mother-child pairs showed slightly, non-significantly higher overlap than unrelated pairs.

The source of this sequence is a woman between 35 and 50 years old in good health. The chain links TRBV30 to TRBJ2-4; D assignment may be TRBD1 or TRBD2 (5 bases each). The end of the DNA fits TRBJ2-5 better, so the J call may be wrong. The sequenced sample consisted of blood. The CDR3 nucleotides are TGTGCCTGGTCGACAAAGACGTGGGGGAGTCAAGAGACCCAGTACTTC. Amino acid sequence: CAWSTKTWGSQETQYF.